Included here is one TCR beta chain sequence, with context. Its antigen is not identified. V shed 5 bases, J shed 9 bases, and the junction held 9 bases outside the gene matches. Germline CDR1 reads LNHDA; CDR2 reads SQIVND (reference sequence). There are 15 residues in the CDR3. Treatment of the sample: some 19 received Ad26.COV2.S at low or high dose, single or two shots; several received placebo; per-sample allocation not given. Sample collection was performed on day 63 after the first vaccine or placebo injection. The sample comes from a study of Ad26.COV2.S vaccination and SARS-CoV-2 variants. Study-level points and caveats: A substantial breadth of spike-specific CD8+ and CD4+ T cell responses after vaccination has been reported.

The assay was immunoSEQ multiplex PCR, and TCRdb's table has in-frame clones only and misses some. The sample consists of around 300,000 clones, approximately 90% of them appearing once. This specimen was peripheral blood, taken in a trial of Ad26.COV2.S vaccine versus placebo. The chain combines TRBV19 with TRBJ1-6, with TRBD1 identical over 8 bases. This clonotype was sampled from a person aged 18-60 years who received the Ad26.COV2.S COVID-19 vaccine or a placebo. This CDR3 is CASSRSTGDTSPLHF. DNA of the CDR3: TGTGCCAGTAGTCGCTCGACAGGGGATACTTCACCCCTCCACTTT.